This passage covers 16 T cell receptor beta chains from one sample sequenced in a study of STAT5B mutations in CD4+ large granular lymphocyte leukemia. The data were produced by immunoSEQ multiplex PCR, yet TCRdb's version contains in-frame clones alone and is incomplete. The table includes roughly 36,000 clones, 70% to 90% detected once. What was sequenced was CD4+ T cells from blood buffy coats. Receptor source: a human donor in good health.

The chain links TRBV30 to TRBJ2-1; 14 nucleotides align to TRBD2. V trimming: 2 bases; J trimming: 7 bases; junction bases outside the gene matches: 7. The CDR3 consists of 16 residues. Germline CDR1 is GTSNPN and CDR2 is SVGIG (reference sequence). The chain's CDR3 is CAWSRGTSGSGNEQFF. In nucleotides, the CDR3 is TGTGCCTGGAGTCGTGGGACTAGCGGGAGTGGGAATGAGCAGTTCTTC.

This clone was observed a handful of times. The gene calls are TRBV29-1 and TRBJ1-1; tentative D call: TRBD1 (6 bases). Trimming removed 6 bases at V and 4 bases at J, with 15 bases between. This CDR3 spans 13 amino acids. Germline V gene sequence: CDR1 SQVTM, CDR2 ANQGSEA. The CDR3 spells CSVGGTYGTEAFF. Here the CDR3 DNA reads TGCAGCGTCGGGGGGACATATGGCACTGAAGCTTTCTTT.

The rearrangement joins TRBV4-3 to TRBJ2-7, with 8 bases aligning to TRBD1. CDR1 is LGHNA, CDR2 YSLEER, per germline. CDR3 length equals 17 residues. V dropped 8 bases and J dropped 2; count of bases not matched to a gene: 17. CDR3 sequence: CASSRAGGTGLPYEQYF. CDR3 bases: TGCGCCAGCTCAAGAGCAGGGGGGACAGGACTACCCTACGAGCAGTACTTC.

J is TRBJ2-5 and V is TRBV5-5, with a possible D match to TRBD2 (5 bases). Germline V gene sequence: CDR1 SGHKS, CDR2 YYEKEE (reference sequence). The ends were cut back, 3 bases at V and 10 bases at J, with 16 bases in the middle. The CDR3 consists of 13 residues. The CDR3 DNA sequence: TGTGCCAGCAGCTCCATCTTGCTAGCTTTCCAGTACTTC. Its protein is CASSSILLAFQYF.

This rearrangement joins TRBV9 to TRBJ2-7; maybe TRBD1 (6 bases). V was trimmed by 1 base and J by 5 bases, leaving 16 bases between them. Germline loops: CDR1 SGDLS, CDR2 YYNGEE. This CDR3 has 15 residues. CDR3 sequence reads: CASSVSDRGGNEQYF. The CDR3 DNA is TGTGCCAGCAGCGTATCGGACAGAGGGGGTAACGAGCAGTACTTC.

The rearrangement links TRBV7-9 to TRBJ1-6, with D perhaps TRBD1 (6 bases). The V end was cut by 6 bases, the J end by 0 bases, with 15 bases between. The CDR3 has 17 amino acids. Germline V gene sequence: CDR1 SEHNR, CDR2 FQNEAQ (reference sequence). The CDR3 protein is CASSLQGGSSYNSPLHF. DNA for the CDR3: TGTGCCAGCAGTTTACAGGGAGGAAGCTCCTATAATTCACCCCTCCACTTT.

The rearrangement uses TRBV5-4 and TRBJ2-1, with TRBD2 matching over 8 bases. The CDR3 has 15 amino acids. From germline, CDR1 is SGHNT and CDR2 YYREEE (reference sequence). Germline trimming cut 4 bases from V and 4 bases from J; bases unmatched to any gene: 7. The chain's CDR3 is CASSREREPYNEQFF. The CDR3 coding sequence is TGTGCCAGCAGCCGGGAGCGGGAGCCTTACAATGAGCAGTTCTTC.

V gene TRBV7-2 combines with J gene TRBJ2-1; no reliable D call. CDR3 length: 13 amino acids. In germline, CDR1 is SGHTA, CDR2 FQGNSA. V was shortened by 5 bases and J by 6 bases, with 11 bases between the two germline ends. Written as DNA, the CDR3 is TGTGCCAGCAGCGCCCTCTGGGCCAATGAGCAGTTCTTC. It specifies CASSALWANEQFF.

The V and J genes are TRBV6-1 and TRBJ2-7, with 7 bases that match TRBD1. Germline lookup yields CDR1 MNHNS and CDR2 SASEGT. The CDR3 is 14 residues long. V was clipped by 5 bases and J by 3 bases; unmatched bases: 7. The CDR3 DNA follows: TGTGCCAGCAGTAACTACAGGGGTCACTACGAGCAGTACTTC. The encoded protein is CASSNYRGHYEQYF.

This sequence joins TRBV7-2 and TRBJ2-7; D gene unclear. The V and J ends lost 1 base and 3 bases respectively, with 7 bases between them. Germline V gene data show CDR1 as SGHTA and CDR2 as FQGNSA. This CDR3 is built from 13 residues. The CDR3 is CASSLVQIYEQYF. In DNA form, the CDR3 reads TGTGCCAGCAGCTTAGTCCAGATCTACGAGCAGTACTTC. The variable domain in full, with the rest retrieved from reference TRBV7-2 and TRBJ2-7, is GAGVSQSPSNKVTEKGKDVELRCDPISGHTALYWYRQSLGQGLEFLIYFQGNSAPDKSGLPSDRFSAERTGGSVSTLTIQRTQQEDSAVYLCASSLVQIYEQYFGPGTRLTVT.

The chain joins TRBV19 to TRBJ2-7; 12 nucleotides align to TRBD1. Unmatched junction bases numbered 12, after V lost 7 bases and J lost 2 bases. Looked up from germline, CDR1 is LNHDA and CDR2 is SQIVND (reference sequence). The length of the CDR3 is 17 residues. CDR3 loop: CASKGQGAKGLPYEQYF. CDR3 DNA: TGTGCCAGTAAGGGACAGGGGGCAAAAGGGTTGCCCTACGAGCAGTACTTC.

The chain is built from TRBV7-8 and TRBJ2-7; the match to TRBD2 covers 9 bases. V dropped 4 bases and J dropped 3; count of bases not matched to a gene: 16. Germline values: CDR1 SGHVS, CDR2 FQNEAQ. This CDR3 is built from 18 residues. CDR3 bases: TGTGCCAGCAGCTCCTCTAGGGCGACTAGCGGAAGTCTCTACGAGCAGTACTTC. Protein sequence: CASSSSRATSGSLYEQYF.

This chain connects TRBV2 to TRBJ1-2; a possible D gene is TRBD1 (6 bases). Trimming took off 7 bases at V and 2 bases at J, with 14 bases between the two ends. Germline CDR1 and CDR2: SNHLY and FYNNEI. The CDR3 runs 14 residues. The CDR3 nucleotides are TGTGCCAGCACAACAGGGACCGGAAACTATGGCTACACCTTC. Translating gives CASTTGTGNYGYTF.

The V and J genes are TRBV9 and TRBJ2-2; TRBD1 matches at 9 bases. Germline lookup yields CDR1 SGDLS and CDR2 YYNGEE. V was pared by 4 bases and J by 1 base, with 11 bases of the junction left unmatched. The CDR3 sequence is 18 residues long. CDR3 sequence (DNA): TGTGCCAGCAGCCACAGGGGGTTGGGACAGGGGAACACCGGGGAGCTGTTTTTT. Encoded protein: CASSHRGLGQGNTGELFF.

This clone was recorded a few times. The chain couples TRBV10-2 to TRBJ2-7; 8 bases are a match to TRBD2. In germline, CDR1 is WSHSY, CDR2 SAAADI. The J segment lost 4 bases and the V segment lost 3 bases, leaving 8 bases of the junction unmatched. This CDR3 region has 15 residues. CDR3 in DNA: TGCGCCAGCAGTGACGCGGCGGGGGGCCGGTACGAGCAGTACTTC. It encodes CASSDAAGGRYEQYF.

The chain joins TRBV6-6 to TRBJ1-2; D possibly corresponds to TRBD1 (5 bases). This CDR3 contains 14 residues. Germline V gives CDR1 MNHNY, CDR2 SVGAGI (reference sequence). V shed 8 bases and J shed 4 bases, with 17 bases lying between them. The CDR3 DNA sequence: TGTGCCAGCTCCACAGCAGGGCGCATCTATGGCTACACCTTC. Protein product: CASSTAGRIYGYTF.